The clone carrying this T cell receptor (beta chain) was picked up a small number of times. The target antigen is unknown. The record originates from a study of identical twins. The study, taken as a whole, reports: Insertions ran lower in abundant cord blood beta clonotypes, though not in memory repertoires.

MiXCR, applied by TCRdb to the 5' RACE reads, yields one record per CDR3 protein. In the table there are approximately 300,000 distinct CDR3 sequences, just under 9.5% of which are singletons. These same records also appear under a second study, on yellow fever vaccine responses in identical twins.

The TCR sequence derives from a woman aged 18 to 35 in good health. Sequencing used CD8+ T cells sorted from blood.

The DNA for the CDR3 is TGTGCCAGCAGCGCTAACCCGGGACTAGCGGCATACAATGAGCAGTTCTTC. This sequence encodes CASSANPGLAAYNEQFF. The chain is built from TRBV7-2 and TRBJ2-1; 11 bases fit TRBD2. The germline V gene has CDR1 SGHTA and CDR2 FQGNSA. This CDR3 has 17 amino acids. Trimming took 5 bases from V and 4 from J; bases not matched to a gene: 10.